This T cell receptor (beta chain) was observed in a study of cytomegalovirus exposure and HLA in healthy donors. Primers: 60 Vbeta forward and 13 Jbeta reverse. Data came from immunoSEQ multiplex PCR; TCRdb stores just in-frame clones and leaves some out. The profile shows approximately 40,000 clones, 66% of them singletons. The junction had 7 bases not matched to a gene; V was cut back by 1 base and J by 5 bases. The germline CDR1 and CDR2 sequences are SGHNT and YYREEE (reference sequence). The CDR3 runs to 15 residues. The source material was PBMCs. The chain recombines TRBV5-4 with TRBJ2-5; 8 bases line up with TRBD1. The clonotype originates from a man aged 45-65 years in good health and CMV-seropositive. CDR3 residues: CASSLSQGAGETQYF. The CDR3 nucleotides read TGTGCCAGCAGCTTGTCGCAGGGGGCAGGGGAGACCCAGTACTTC.